This T cell receptor beta chain was sequenced for a study of CXCR3-negative and CXCR3-positive naive CD8 T cells. This CDR3 region has 15 residues. Germline V gene lookup returns CDR1 LNHDA and CDR2 SQIVND (reference sequence). TRB cDNA was prepared as libraries by UMI-labeled 5' RACE. TCRdb reprocessed the 5' RACE reads, with one entry per CDR3 protein and no DNA. Its listing shows 150,000 to 180,000 distinct CDR3 sequences. General observations from the study: Compared with CXCR3-negative naive cells, CXCR3-positive naive cells showed more hydrophobic TRB CDR3s. Memory, not naive, CXCR3-negative and CXCR3-positive cells differed in TRBV-TRBJ usage. Naive subsets were similarly diverse, while memory CD8+ repertoires were much less diverse.

Cells classed as naive CD8+ T cells were CD45RO-CCR7+CD27+CD95-. Concerning this clonotype itself: Its antigen is as yet unknown.

The TCR originated in a human donor in good health. Some clones in this sample may be carry-over from other donors' samples. This chain links TRBV19 with TRBJ2-7; TCRdb calls TRBD1, which cannot be checked without DNA. The specimen sequenced was naive CXCR3+ CD8+ T cells from blood. Subset of the sample: CD45RO-CCR7+CD27+CD95- naive CD8+ T cells expressing CXCR3 (TNR3+). The CDR3 spells CASSIARGGLHEQYF.